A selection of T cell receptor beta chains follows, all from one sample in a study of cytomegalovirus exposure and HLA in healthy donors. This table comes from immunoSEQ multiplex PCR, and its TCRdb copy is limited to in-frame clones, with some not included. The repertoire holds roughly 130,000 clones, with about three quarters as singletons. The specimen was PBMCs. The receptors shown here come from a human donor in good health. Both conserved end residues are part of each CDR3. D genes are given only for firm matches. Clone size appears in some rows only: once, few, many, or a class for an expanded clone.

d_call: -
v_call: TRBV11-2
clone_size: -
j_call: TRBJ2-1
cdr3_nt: TGTGCCAGCAGCCCTACCCGCTCCTACAATGAGCAGTTCTTC
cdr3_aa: CASSPTRSYNEQFF

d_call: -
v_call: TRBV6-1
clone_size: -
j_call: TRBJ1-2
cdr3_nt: TGTGCCAGCGTTCGCGTCGACAGAGCAACGAATGGCTACACCTTC
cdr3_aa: CASVRVDRATNGYTF

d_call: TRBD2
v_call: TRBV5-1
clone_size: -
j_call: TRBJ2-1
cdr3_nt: TGCGCCAGCAGCTATGGACTAGACAATGAGCAGTTCTTC
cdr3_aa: CASSYGLDNEQFF

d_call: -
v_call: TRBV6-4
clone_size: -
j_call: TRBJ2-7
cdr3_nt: TGTGCCAGCAGTGGAGGCCTGAAACTTCTTTCGTACGAGCAGTACTTC
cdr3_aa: CASSGGLKLLSYEQYF

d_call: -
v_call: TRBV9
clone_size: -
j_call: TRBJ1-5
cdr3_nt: TGTGCCAGCAGCGCCGACACAGGGCGAAATCAGCCCCAGCATTTT
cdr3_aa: CASSADTGRNQPQHF

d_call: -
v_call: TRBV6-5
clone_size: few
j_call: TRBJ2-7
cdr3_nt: TGTGCCAGCACGCCATGGACAGAGAGCTACGAGCAGTACTTC
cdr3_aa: CASTPWTESYEQYF

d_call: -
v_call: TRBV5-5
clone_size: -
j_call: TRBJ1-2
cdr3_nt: TGTGCCAGCAGCTTCGGTGGGCTGCTCCACACCTTC
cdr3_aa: CASSFGGLLHTF

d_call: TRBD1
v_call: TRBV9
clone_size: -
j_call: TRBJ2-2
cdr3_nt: TGTGCCAGCAGCGTAGCTATTGGACAGGGGACTTTGACCGGGGAGCTGTTTTTT
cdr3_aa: CASSVAIGQGTLTGELFF

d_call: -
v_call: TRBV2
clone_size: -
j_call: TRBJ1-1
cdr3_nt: TGTGCCAGCAGTACCAGAACAGGCCCGAACACTGAAGCTTTCTTT
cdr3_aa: CASSTRTGPNTEAFF

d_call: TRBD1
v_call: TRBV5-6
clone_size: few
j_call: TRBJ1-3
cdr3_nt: TGTGCCAGCAGCTTGTATTCAGGGGGCGGAAACACCATATATTTT
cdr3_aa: CASSLYSGGGNTIYF

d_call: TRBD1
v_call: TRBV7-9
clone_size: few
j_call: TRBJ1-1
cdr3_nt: TGTGCCAGCATGAACAGGGGAAACACTGAAGCTTTCTTT
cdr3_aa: CASMNRGNTEAFF

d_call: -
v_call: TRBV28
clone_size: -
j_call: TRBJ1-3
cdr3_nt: TGTGCCAGCAGTTTACTGAGGTCCTCTGGAAACACCATATATTTT
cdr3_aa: CASSLLRSSGNTIYF

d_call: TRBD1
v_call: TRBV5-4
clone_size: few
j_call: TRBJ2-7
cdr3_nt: TGTGCCAGCAGCTCAATCGGACAGGGAAGAAACTACGAGCAGTACTTC
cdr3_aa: CASSSIGQGRNYEQYF

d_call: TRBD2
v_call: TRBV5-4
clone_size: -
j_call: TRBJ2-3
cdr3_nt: TGTGCCAGCAGGCCCGCCGGCCTAGCGGGCCAAGATACGCAGTATTTT
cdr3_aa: CASRPAGLAGQDTQYF

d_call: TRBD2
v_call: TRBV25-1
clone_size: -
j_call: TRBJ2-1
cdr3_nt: TGTGCCAGCAGTGACCCCTCGCTGGCGGGGGGATACAATGAGCAGTTCTTC
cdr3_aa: CASSDPSLAGGYNEQFF

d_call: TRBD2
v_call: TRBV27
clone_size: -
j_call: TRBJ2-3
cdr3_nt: TGTGCCAGCAGTTTGCCCAGCGGGGGGGAATTCGGCACAGATACGCAGTATTTT
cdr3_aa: CASSLPSGGEFGTDTQYF

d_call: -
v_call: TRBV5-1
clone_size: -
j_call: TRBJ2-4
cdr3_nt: TGCGCCAGCAGCTTAGGGGCGGGGGCCAAAAACATTCAGTACTTC
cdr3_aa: CASSLGAGAKNIQYF